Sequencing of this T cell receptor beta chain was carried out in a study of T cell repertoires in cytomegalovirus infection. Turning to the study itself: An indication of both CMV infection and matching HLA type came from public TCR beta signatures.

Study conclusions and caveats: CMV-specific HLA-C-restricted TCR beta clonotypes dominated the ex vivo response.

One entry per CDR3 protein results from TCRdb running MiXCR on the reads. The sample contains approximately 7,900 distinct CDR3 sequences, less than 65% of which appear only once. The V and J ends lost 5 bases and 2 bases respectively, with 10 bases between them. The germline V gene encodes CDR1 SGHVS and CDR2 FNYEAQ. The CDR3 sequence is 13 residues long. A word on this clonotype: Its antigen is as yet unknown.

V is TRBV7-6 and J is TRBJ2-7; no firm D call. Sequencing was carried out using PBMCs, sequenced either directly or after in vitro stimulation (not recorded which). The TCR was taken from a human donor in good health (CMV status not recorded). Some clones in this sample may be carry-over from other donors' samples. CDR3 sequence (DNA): TGTGCCAGCAGCAAAGATCGCGCCTACGAGCAGTACTTC. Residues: CASSKDRAYEQYF. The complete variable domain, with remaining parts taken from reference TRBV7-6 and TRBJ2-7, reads GAGVSQSPRYKVTKRGQDVALRCDPISGHVSLYWYRQALGQGPEFLTYFNYEAQQDKSGLPNDRFSAERPEGSISTLTIQRTEQRDSAMYRCASSKDRAYEQYFGPGTRLTVT.